This T cell receptor (beta chain) was observed in a study of cytomegalovirus exposure and HLA in healthy donors. Findings and caveats of the study: In an earlier analysis, productive rearrangement rates for most beta V segments clustered near 87% or 30%. Association with HLA alleles at 0.05 false discovery rate was found for roughly 17,000 TCR beta sequences in a later analysis. Several V segments, TRBV6-2 and TRBV6-3 among them, could not be told apart and were dropped.

A note on this clone: Its antigen is not identified.

The PCR used 60 Vbeta and 13 Jbeta primers. In the authors' methods: The authors later counted tens of millions of unique TCR beta chains, approximately 12 million of them shared. Sequencing used immunoSEQ multiplex PCR; TCRdb keeps in-frame clones, though not all of them. The V and J calls and clone size are taken from that table; D and trimming were inferred from the DNA. The sample lists approximately 190,000 clones, 81% seen once, with 3.4% in the top ten. Germline V gene sequence: CDR1 MNHEY, CDR2 SMNVEV (reference sequence). The CDR3 length is 14 residues. V dropped 4 bases and J dropped 0; count of bases not matched to a gene: 0.

V gene TRBV27 combines with J gene TRBJ2-1; the match to TRBD2 covers 7 bases. The specimen was PBMCs. The TCR was taken from a man in his forties in good health and CMV-seropositive. The CDR3 here is CASSWGGSYNEQFF. The CDR3 DNA sequence: TGTGCCAGCAGTTGGGGGGGCTCCTACAATGAGCAGTTCTTC.